Shown below are 5 T cell receptor beta chains from a single sample sequenced in a study of T cells in Graves' hyperthyroidism and ophthalmopathy. TCR beta CDR3 sequences were amplified from RNA transcripts. The HTBI primer set served for first-round RT-PCR of the TCR CDR3. TCRdb reprocessed the multiplex PCR reads via MiXCR and lists one record per CDR3 protein. Found here are about 480,000 distinct CDR3 sequences, roughly 25% of them singletons; the top ten hold roughly 10%. Sequenced sample: blood. These receptors came from a woman in her thirties with Graves' ophthalmopathy.

The table lists this clonotype with many counts. The rearrangement links TRBV7-3 to TRBJ2-2; no clear D. CDR1 is SGHTA, CDR2 FQGTGA, per germline. This CDR3 comprises 12 residues. Trimming took 2 bases from V and 6 from J, leaving 4 bases between them. CDR3 sequence (DNA): TGTGCCAGCAGCTTATACCCCGGGGAGCTGTTTTTT. Encoded protein: CASSLYPGELFF.

This clonotype showed up many times. The gene calls are TRBV7-8 and TRBJ2-2; 7 nucleotides match TRBD2. V shed 1 base and J 3 bases; nucleotides not matched to a gene: 5. The CDR3 runs 16 residues. The germline CDR1 and CDR2 sequences are SGHVS and FQNEAQ. The CDR3 sequence is CASSLVGGVDTGELFF. For the CDR3, the DNA is TGTGCCAGCAGCTTAGTGGGAGGGGTCGACACCGGGGAGCTGTTTTTT.

This clonotype was seen a few times. The chain's CDR3 is CASSQGISRGPLYGYTF. CDR3 DNA: TGCGCCAGCAGCCAAGGAATTTCCAGGGGGCCCTTGTATGGCTACACCTTC. The V and J genes are TRBV4-3 and TRBJ1-2, with TRBD1 matching 8 bases. V lost 1 base to trimming and J lost 5 bases; unmatched junction nucleotides: 12. Germline values: CDR1 LGHNA, CDR2 YSLEER. The CDR3 loop spans 17 amino acids.

This clonotype was detected once. V usage is TRBV20-1 and J usage is TRBJ2-7; 10 bases are shared with TRBD2. Germline CDR1 reads DFQATT; CDR2 reads SNEGSKA (reference sequence). The CDR3 runs 14 residues. J lost 0 bases, V lost 6 bases, and 5 bases had no gene match. The CDR3 loop is CSAKLAGSSYEQYF. CDR3 nucleotide sequence: TGCAGTGCAAAACTAGCGGGGAGCTCCTACGAGCAGTACTTC.

The table lists this clonotype with many counts. The chain links TRBV10-3 to TRBJ1-5; perhaps TRBD1 as D (5 bases). Trimming left V 6 bases short and J 6 bases short, with 18 bases between. The CDR3 totals 15 residues. CDR1 ENHRY and CDR2 SYGVKD come from the germline V gene. The CDR3 DNA follows: TGTGCCATCAGCCCCGAACGAGGGACGGGTCAGCCCCAGCATTTT. It encodes CAISPERGTGQPQHF.